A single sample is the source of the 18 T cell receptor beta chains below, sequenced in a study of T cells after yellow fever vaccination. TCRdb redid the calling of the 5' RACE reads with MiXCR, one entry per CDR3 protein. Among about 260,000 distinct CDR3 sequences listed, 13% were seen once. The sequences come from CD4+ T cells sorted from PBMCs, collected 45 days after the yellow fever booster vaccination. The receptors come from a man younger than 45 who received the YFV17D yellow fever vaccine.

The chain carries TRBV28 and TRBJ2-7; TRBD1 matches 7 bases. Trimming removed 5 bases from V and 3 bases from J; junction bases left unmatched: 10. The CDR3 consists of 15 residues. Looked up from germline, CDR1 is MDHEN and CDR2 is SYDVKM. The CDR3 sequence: CASSLTGVSLYEQYF. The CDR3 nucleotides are TGTGCCAGCAGTCTCACAGGGGTGTCCCTCTACGAGCAGTACTTC.

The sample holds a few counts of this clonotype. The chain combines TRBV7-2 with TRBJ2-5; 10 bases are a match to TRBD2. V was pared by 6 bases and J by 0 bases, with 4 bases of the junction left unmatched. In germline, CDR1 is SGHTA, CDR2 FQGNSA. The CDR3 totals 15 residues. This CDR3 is CASRPSGRHQETQYF. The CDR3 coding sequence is TGTGCCAGCAGACCTAGCGGGAGACACCAAGAGACCCAGTACTTC.

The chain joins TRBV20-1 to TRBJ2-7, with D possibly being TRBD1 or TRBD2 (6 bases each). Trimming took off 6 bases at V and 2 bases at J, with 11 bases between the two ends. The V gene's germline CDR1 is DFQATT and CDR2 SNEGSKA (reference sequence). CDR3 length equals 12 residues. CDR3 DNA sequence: TGCAGTGCCCGGGGGACAACCTACGAGCAGTACTTC. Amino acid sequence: CSARGTTYEQYF.

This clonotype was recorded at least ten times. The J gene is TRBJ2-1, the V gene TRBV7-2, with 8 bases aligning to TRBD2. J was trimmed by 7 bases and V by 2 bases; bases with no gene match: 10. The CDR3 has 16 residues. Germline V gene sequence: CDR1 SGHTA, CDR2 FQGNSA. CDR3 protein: CASSLRGLVRGNEQFF. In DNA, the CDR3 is TGTGCCAGCAGCTTAAGGGGACTAGTAAGGGGGAATGAGCAGTTCTTC.

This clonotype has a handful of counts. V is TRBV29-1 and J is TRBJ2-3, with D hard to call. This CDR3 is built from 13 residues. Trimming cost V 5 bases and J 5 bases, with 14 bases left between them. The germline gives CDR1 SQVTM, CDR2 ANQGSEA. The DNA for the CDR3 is TGCAGCGTTAGCCTAGTCGTTGTAGATACGCAGTATTTT. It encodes CSVSLVVVDTQYF.

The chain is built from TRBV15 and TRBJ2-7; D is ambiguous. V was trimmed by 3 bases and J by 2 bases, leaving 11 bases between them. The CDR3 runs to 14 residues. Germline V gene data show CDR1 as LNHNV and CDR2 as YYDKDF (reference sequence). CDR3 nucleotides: TGTGCCACCAGCAGTAGGACGGCCACCTACGAGCAGTACTTC. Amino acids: CATSSRTATYEQYF. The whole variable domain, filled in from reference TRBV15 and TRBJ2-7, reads DAMVIQNPRYQVTQFGKPVTLSCSQTLNHNVMYWYQQKSSQAPKLLFHYYDKDFNNEADTPDNFQSRRPNTSFCFLDIRSPGLGDTAMYLCATSSRTATYEQYFGPGTRLTVT.

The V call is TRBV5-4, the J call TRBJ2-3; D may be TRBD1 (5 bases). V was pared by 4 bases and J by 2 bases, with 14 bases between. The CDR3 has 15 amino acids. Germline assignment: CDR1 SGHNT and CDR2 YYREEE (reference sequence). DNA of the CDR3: TGTGCCAGCAGCCCAAGGGGCCACGACACAGATACGCAGTATTTT. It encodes CASSPRGHDTDTQYF.

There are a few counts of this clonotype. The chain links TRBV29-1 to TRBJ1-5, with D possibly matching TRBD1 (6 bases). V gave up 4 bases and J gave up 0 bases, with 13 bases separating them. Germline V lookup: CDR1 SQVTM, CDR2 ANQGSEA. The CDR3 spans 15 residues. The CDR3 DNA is TGCAGCGTTGTGTACGAAGGGGGTAGCAATCAGCCCCAGCATTTT. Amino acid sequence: CSVVYEGGSNQPQHF.

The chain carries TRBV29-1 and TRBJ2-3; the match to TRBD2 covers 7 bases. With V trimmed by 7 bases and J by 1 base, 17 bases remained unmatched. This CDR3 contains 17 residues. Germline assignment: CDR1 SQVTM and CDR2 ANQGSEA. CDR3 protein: CSAYRRGGGGGTDTQYF. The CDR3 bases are TGCAGCGCCTACCGCCGAGGCGGGGGAGGGGGCACAGATACGCAGTATTTT.

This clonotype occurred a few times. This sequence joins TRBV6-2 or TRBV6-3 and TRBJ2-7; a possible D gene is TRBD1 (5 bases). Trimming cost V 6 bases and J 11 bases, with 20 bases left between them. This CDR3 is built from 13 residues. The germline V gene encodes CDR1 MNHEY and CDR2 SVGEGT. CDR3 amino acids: CASRDISWWEEYF. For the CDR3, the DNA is TGTGCCAGCAGGGACATCAGCTGGTGGGAAGAGTACTTC.

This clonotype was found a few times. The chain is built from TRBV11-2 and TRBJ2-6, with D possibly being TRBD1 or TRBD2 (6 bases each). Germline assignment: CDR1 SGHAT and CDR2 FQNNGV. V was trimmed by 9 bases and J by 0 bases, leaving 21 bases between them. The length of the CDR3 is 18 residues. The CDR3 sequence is CARGGTSGPNSGANVLTF. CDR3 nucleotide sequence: TGTGCCAGAGGGGGGACCTCCGGGCCAAACTCTGGGGCCAACGTCCTGACTTTC.

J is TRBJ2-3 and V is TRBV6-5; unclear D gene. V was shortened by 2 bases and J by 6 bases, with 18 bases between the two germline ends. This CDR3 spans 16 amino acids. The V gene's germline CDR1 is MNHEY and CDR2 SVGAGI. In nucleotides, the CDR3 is TGTGCCAGCAGTTACGCTGTAGAACTCCCGAGGGATACGCAGTATTTT. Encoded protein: CASSYAVELPRDTQYF.

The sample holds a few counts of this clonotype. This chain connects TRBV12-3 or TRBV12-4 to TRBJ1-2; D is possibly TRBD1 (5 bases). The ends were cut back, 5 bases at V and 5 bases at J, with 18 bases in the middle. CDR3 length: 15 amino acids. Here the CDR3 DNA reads TGTGCCAGCAGTCTTCGACCCACAGGCACGTATGGCTACACCTTC. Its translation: CASSLRPTGTYGYTF.

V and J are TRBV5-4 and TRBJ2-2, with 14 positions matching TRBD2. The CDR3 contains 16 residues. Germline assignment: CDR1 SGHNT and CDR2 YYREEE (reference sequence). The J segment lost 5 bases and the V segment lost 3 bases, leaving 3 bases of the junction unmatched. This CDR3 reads CASSSGLAGGTGELFF. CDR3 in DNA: TGTGCCAGCAGCTCCGGACTAGCGGGAGGTACCGGGGAGCTGTTTTTT.

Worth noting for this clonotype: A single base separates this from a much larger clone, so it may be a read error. The CDR3 protein is CSVDRGRQEYHEQFF. CDR3 coding DNA: TGCAGCGTTGACCGGGGGCGGCAGGAGTACCATGAGCAGTTCTTC. This chain joins TRBV29-1 and TRBJ2-1; D tentatively fits TRBD1 or TRBD2 (6 bases each). Trimming removed 3 bases at V and 8 bases at J, with 20 bases between. Germline V gene sequence: CDR1 SQVTM, CDR2 ANQGSEA. The CDR3 has 15 amino acids.

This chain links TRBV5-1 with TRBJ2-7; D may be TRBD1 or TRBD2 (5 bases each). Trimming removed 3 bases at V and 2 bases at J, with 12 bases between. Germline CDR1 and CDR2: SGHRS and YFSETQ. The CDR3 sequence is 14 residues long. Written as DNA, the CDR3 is TGCGCCAGCAGCTCCGGGACCCTTGCCTACGAGCAGTACTTC. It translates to CASSSGTLAYEQYF.

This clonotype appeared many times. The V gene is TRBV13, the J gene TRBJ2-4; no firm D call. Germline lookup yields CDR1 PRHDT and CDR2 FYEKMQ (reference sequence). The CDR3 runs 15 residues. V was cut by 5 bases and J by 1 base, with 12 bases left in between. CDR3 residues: CASSPTVLAKNIQYF. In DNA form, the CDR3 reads TGTGCCAGCAGCCCCACCGTCCTGGCCAAAAACATTCAGTACTTC.

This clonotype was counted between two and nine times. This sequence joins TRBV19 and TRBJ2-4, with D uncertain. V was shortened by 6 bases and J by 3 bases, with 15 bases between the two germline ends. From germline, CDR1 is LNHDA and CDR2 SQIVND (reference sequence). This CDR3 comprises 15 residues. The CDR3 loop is CASSRPGNNKNIQYF. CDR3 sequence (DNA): TGTGCCAGTAGCCGCCCTGGCAATAACAAAAACATTCAGTACTTC.